Listed here are 11 T cell receptor beta chains from one sample, sequenced in a study of tumor-infiltrating lymphocytes in oesophageal squamous cell carcinoma. TCRdb re-derived calls from the PCR reads in MiXCR, one entry per CDR3 protein. Among 16,000 or so distinct CDR3 sequences listed, roughly 46% were seen once. Sequenced: blood. These receptors originate from a female donor with esophageal squamous cell carcinoma.

CDR3 in amino acids: CASSKAVDTYEQYF. CDR3 bases: TGTGCCAGCAGCAAAGCCGTGGACACCTACGAGCAGTACTTC. This chain uses TRBV7-2 with TRBJ2-3; TRBD1 might be the D (5 bases). The assigned J gene may be wrong: the sequence end matches TRBJ2-7 better. The germline CDR1 and CDR2 sequences are SGHTA and FQGNSA. The CDR3 is made up of 14 amino acids.

The rearrangement uses TRBV28 and TRBJ2-1; 7 bases are a match to TRBD1. There are 15 residues in the CDR3. V was pared by 4 bases and J by 2 bases, with 5 bases of the junction left unmatched. Germline CDR1 and CDR2: MDHEN and SYDVKM. The CDR3 nucleotides read TGTGCCAGCAGTTGGGGACAGCGCCCCTACAATGAGCAGTTCTTC. Translating it yields CASSWGQRPYNEQFF.

The chain couples TRBV28 to TRBJ2-6, with TRBD2 matching over 7 bases. The J call may be faulty, since TRBJ2-7 better matches the DNA end. CDR1 is MDHEN and CDR2 is SYDVKM in the germline V gene. This CDR3 is 13 amino acids long. CDR3 coding DNA: TGTGCCAGCAGCCGACTAGCAGACTACGAGCAGTACTTC. This gives the protein CASSRLADYEQYF.

The rearrangement links TRBV7-6 to TRBJ2-2; perhaps TRBD2 as D (5 bases). CDR3 length equals 15 residues. Trimming pared 1 base from V and 3 bases from J, leaving 9 bases between. Germline V gives CDR1 SGHVS, CDR2 FNYEAQ. The CDR3 coding sequence is TGTGCCAGCAGCTTAGGGGAGCAGTACACCGGGGAGCTGTTTTTT. The encoded protein is CASSLGEQYTGELFF.

The rearrangement links TRBV20-1 to TRBJ1-5; 7 bases fit TRBD1. After removal of 2 bases from V and 7 bases from J, the junction contained 2 bases not matched to a gene. Germline values: CDR1 DFQATT, CDR2 SNEGSKA (reference sequence). The CDR3 is made up of 12 amino acids. Here the CDR3 reads CSARQGVQPQHF. In DNA form, the CDR3 reads TGCAGTGCTAGACAGGGGGTCCAGCCCCAGCATTTT.

This clonotype occurred many times. The genes are TRBV18 and TRBJ1-5, with 8 bases lining up with TRBD1. J gave up 5 bases and V 6 bases, and 3 bases lay outside the gene matches. This CDR3 has 13 residues. CDR1 and CDR2 (germline): KGHSH, LQKENI. The CDR3 DNA reads as TGTGCCAGCTCCGAGACAGGGGATCAGCCCCAGCATTTT. It yields the protein CASSETGDQPQHF. Based on the CDR3 plus reference TRBV18 and TRBJ1-5, the full variable domain is NAGVMQNPRHLVRRRGQEARLRCSPMKGHSHVYWYRQLPEEGLKFMVYLQKENIIDESGMPKERFSAEFPKEGPSILRIQQVVRGDSAAYFCASSETGDQPQHFGDGTRLSIL.

The V and J genes are TRBV29-1 and TRBJ2-4; D is perhaps TRBD1 (6 bases). Matching the DNA end better, TRBJ2-7 makes the J call doubtful. The CDR3 is 12 amino acids. Germline V CDR1 and CDR2: SQVTM, ANQGSEA. CDR3 sequence: CSVGQGSYEQYF. DNA of the CDR3: TGCAGCGTTGGGCAGGGGAGCTACGAGCAGTACTTC.

The rearrangement links TRBV7-3 to TRBJ2-4; D unresolved. V lost 4 bases to trimming and J lost 8 bases, with 18 bases between them. Germline loops: CDR1 SGHTA, CDR2 FQGTGA. The CDR3 consists of 15 residues. The CDR3 DNA sequence: TGTGCCAGCAGCTCACTGGACGTAAGTTGGCACATTCAGTACTTC. It specifies CASSSLDVSWHIQYF.

V gene TRBV7-3 combines with J gene TRBJ2-2; 11 bases are a match to TRBD2. Germline lookup yields CDR1 SGHTA and CDR2 FQGTGA. The CDR3 is 15 amino acids. The V segment lost 4 bases and the J segment 4 bases; nucleotides outside the gene matches: 2. The CDR3 DNA reads TGTGCCAGCAGCTCTACTAGCGGGAGCACCGGGGAGCTGTTTTTT. Translation: CASSSTSGSTGELFF.

The chain recombines TRBV10-1 with TRBJ2-3; D gene uncertain. V lost 2 bases and J 11 bases, leaving 20 bases between the germline ends. Germline V CDR1 and CDR2: WNHNN, SYGVQD (reference sequence). The CDR3 sequence is 15 residues long. The CDR3 bases are TGCGCCAGCAGTGAGCAGTCGGCAGGCAACTACGAGCAGTATTTT. Amino acids: CASSEQSAGNYEQYF.

This clonotype was picked up many times. This chain uses TRBV18 with TRBJ1-1; a possible D gene is TRBD1 (5 bases). The germline V and J ends were trimmed by 3 bases and 6 bases, with 14 bases remaining between them. Looked up from germline, CDR1 is KGHSH and CDR2 is LQKENI. This CDR3 has 14 residues. The DNA of the CDR3 is TGTGCCAGCTCACCGGGGCAGGGTCGAGCTGAAGCTTTCTTT. It encodes CASSPGQGRAEAFF.